The TCR beta chain under discussion was sequenced for a study of T cell repertoires in cytomegalovirus infection. Study information: CMV infection together with matching HLA type was indicated by public TCR beta signatures.

MiXCR, run by TCRdb on the reads, gives a single entry per CDR3 protein. The data hold approximately 500,000 distinct CDR3 sequences, with approximately 15% observed a single time. Study-level results: In two of eight donors, the top clonotype was HLA-C-restricted CMV-specific.

V lost 6 bases to trimming and J lost 16 bases; unmatched junction nucleotides: 22. The CDR3 totals 16 residues. Germline V gene lookup returns CDR1 SGHRS and CDR2 YFSETQ. Regarding this clonotype: The antigen remains undetermined.

The chain employs TRBV5-1 and TRBJ2-1, with TRBD2 matching over 10 bases. The sequencing input was CD8+ T cells from PBMCs. This TCR was recovered from a human donor in good health (CMV status not recorded). Some clones in this sample may be carry-over from other donors' samples. CDR3 in amino acids: CASKGSNSLAGVALFF. The DNA for the CDR3 is TGCGCCAGCAAGGGTTCTAATAGTCTAGCGGGAGTAGCACTATTCTTC.